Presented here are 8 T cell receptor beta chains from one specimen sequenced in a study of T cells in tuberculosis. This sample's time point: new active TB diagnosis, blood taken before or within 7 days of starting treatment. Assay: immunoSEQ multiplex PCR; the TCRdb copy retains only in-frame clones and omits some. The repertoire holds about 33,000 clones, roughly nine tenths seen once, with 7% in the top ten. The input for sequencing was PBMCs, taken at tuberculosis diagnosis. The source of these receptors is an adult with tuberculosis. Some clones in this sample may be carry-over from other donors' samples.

Written as DNA, the CDR3 is TGTGCCAGCAACCAACCCGGAATAGCGGGGGGGCCAGGCTACGAGCAGTACTTC. Encoded protein: CASNQPGIAGGPGYEQYF. The chain couples TRBV7-2 to TRBJ2-7; 11 nucleotides align to TRBD2. CDR1 and CDR2 (germline): SGHTA, FQGNSA. The CDR3 is made up of 18 amino acids. Trimming at V came to 7 bases and at J to 3 bases, leaving 17 bases not matched to a gene. The full variable domain, its missing parts supplied by reference TRBV7-2 and TRBJ2-7, is GAGVSQSPSNKVTEKGKDVELRCDPISGHTALYWYRQSLGQGLEFLIYFQGNSAPDKSGLPSDRFSAERTGGSVSTLTIQRTQQEDSAVYLCASNQPGIAGGPGYEQYFGPGTRLTVT.

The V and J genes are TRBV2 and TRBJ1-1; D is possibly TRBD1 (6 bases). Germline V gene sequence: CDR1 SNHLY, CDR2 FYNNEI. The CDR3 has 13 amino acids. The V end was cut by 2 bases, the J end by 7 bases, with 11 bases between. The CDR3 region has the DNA TGTGCCAGCAGTGAAAGGGGGGGTGGTGAAGCTTTCTTT. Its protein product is CASSERGGGEAFF. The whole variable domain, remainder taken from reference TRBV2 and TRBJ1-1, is EPEVTQTPSHQVTQMGQEVILRCVPISNHLYFYWYRQILGQKVEFLVSFYNNEISEKSEIFDDQFSVERPDGSNFTLKIRSTKLEDSAMYFCASSERGGGEAFFGQGTRLTVV.

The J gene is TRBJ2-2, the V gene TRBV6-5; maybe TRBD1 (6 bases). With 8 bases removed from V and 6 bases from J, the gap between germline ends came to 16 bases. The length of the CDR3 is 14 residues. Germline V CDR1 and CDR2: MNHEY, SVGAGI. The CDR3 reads CASLDSGVAGELFF. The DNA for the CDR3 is TGTGCCAGCCTCGACTCAGGGGTAGCCGGGGAGCTGTTTTTT.

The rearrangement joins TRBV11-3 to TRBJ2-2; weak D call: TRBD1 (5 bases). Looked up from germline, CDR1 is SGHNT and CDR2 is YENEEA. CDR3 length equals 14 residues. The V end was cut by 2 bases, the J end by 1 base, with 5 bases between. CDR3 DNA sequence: TGTGCCAGCAGCTTACAGGGGAACACCGGGGAGCTGTTTTTT. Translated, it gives CASSLQGNTGELFF. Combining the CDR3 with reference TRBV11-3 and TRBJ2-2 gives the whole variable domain EAGVVQSPRYKIIEKKQPVAFWCNPISGHNTLYWYLQNLGQGPELLIRYENEEAVDDSQLPKDRFSAERLKGVDSTLKIQPAELGDSAVYLCASSLQGNTGELFFGEGSRLTVL.

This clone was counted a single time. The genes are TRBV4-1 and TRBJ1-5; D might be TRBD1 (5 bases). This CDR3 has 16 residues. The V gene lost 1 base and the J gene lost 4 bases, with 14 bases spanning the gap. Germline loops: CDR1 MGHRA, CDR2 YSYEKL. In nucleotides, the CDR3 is TGCGCCAGCAGCCAAGGGAAGCAGGGTGAAAATCAGCCCCAGCATTTT. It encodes CASSQGKQGENQPQHF.

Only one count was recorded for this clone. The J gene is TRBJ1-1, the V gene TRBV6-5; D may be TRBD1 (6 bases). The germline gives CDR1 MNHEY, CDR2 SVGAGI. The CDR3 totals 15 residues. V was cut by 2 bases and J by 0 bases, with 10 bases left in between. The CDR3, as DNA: TGTGCCAGCAGTTACACCCGGACAGTGAACACTGAAGCTTTCTTT. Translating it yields CASSYTRTVNTEAFF.

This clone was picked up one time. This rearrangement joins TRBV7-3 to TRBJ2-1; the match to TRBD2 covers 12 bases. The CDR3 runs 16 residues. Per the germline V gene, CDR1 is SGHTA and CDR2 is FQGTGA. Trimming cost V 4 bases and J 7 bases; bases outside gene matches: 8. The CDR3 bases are TGTGCCAGCAGCTCGTCCGGGACTAGCGGGCTTAATGAGCAGTTCTTC. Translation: CASSSSGTSGLNEQFF. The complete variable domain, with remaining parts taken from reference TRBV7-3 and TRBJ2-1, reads GAGVSQTPSNKVTEKGKYVELRCDPISGHTALYWYRQSLGQGPEFLIYFQGTGAADDSGLPNDRFFAVRPEGSVSTLKIQRTERGDSAVYLCASSSSGTSGLNEQFFGPGTRLTVL.

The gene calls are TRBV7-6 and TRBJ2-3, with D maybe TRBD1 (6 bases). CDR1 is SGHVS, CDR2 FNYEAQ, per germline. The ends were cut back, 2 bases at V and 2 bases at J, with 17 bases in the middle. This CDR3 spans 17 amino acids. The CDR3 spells CASSLSAAGVFTDTQYF. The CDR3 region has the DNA TGTGCCAGCAGCTTATCGGCGGCAGGGGTCTTCACAGATACGCAGTATTTT.